The 24 T cell receptor beta chains below all came from one sample that was sequenced in a study of shared clonotypes between healthy human individuals (dated by TCRdb to the early 2020s). CD8 naive samples were obtained by positive selection for CCR7 among CD45RO-negative cells, yielding a CD45RA+CCR7+ population from which TemRA cells were excluded. Preparation of the library involved the immunoSEQ multiplex PCR assay. TCRdb holds this immuneACCESS table with in-frame rearrangements only. Some clones are missing; in checked studies, unresolved V genes explain under half, and the rest has no known cause. This sample is represented by approximately 740,000 clones; 80% to 95% of them were singletons. 24% of the sample comes from the top ten. Sequenced material: naive CD8+ T cells sorted from blood. The label giving this sample's cell subset or site can be read as: CD45RA+CCR7+. These receptors were collected from a man in his thirties or forties in good health.

The genes are TRBV6-4 and TRBJ2-1; D call uncertain. Trimming took 0 bases from V and 5 from J, leaving 14 bases between them. CDR1 MRHNA and CDR2 SNTAGT come from the germline V gene. The CDR3 is 16 amino acids. Here the CDR3 DNA reads TGTGCCAGCAGTGACTCGATGGTCTATGGGCACAATGAGCAGTTCTTC. Residues: CASSDSMVYGHNEQFF.

The V call is TRBV7-3, the J call TRBJ2-5, with D possibly being TRBD1 (5 bases). V was pared by 5 bases and J by 0 bases, with 7 bases between. Germline CDR1 reads SGHTA; CDR2 reads FQGTGA. The CDR3 has 13 amino acids. The CDR3 DNA reads TGTGCCAGCAGCGAGGACAACCAAGAGACCCAGTACTTC. Residues: CASSEDNQETQYF.

This CDR3 reads CASSEYWDSSYNEQFF. The DNA for the CDR3 is TGTGCCAGCAGTGAATATTGGGATAGCTCCTACAATGAGCAGTTCTTC. The V call is TRBV25-1, the J call TRBJ2-1; D unresolved. Germline assignment: CDR1 MGHDK and CDR2 SYGVNS. CDR3 length: 16 residues. Deletions cut 0 bases from V and 0 bases from J, with 9 bases between.

The chain recombines TRBV11-1 with TRBJ2-3, with D perhaps matching TRBD1 (5 bases). Trimming shortened V by 5 bases and J by 0 bases, and 12 bases separated the two germline ends. CDR1 and CDR2 from the germline V gene are SGHAT and FQDESV (reference sequence). The CDR3 loop spans 15 amino acids. This CDR3 is CASSRRQYSTDTQYF. CDR3 DNA sequence: TGTGCCAGCAGCAGACGACAGTATAGCACAGATACGCAGTATTTT.

CDR3 sequence: CASRPGANVLTF. As DNA, the CDR3 is TGTGCCAGCCGACCTGGGGCCAACGTCCTGACTTTC. This sequence joins TRBV28 and TRBJ2-6; D is uncertain. This CDR3 has 12 residues. Trimming pared 8 bases from V and 2 bases from J, leaving 4 bases between. In germline, CDR1 is MDHEN, CDR2 SYDVKM.

V usage is TRBV7-2 and J usage is TRBJ2-5; D is undetermined. The germline gives CDR1 SGHTA, CDR2 FQGNSA. The V end lost 5 bases, the J end lost 0 bases, and 13 bases lay between the germline ends. The CDR3 extends over 15 amino acids. The DNA for the CDR3 is TGTGCCAGCAGCCCCCTTACTGCGTACCAAGAGACCCAGTACTTC. This translates into CASSPLTAYQETQYF.

The V and J genes are TRBV15 and TRBJ2-3; tentatively, D is TRBD2 (5 bases). The CDR3 covers 17 residues. V gave up 0 bases and J gave up 2 bases, with 15 bases separating them. Germline CDR1 LNHNV, CDR2 YYDKDF (reference sequence). The CDR3 reads CATSRDNAGGPTDTQYF. CDR3 bases: TGTGCCACCAGCAGAGATAACGCTGGCGGGCCCACAGATACGCAGTATTTT.

V is TRBV6-1 and J is TRBJ2-7; 7 bases match TRBD2. J was trimmed by 2 bases and V by 4 bases; bases with no gene match: 5. Germline V gene sequence: CDR1 MNHNS, CDR2 SASEGT. This CDR3 spans 14 amino acids. CDR3 nucleotide sequence: TGTGCCAGCAGTGCGGGGGGACTGACCTACGAGCAGTACTTC. It translates to CASSAGGLTYEQYF.

J is TRBJ1-1 and V is TRBV4-1; tentatively, D is TRBD1 (6 bases). The CDR3 covers 14 residues. Germline V lookup: CDR1 MGHRA, CDR2 YSYEKL. With 1 base removed from V and 3 bases from J, the gap between germline ends came to 9 bases. The CDR3, as DNA: TGCGCCAGCAGCCAAGTGAGGGGGTACACTGAAGCTTTCTTT. Its translation is CASSQVRGYTEAFF.

The sample holds one count of this clone. V usage is TRBV7-9 and J usage is TRBJ2-1, with D unclear. This CDR3 spans 16 amino acids. The germline CDR1 and CDR2 sequences are SEHNR and FQNEAQ (reference sequence). V gave up 5 bases and J gave up 9 bases, with 23 bases separating them. The CDR3 is CASSTNIPQALGEQFF. The CDR3 DNA follows: TGTGCCAGCAGCACAAATATACCCCAGGCCTTAGGTGAGCAGTTCTTC. Together with reference TRBV7-9 and TRBJ2-1, the CDR3 gives the full variable domain: DTGVSQNPRHKITKRGQNVTFRCDPISEHNRLYWYRQTLGQGPEFLTYFQNEAQLEKSRLLSDRFSAERPKGSFSTLEIQRTEQGDSAMYLCASSTNIPQALGEQFFGPGTRLTVL.

The chain links TRBV13 to TRBJ1-1; TRBD1 agrees at 7 bases. The CDR3 spans 14 residues. The J segment lost 4 bases and the V segment lost 4 bases, leaving 6 bases of the junction unmatched. The germline gives CDR1 PRHDT, CDR2 FYEKMQ (reference sequence). CDR3 DNA sequence: TGTGCCAGCAGCTCTCGACAGGGACTCACTGAAGCTTTCTTT. This translates into CASSSRQGLTEAFF. Complete variable domain (other parts from reference TRBV13 and TRBJ1-1): AAGVIQSPRHLIKEKRETATLKCYPIPRHDTVYWYQQGPGQDPQFLISFYEKMQSDKGSIPDRFSAQQFSDYHSELNMSSLELGDSALYFCASSSRQGLTEAFFGQGTRLTVV.

The gene calls are TRBV5-5 and TRBJ2-5, with 10 nucleotides matching TRBD1. From germline, CDR1 is SGHKS and CDR2 YYEKEE (reference sequence). The CDR3 is made up of 15 amino acids. J gave up 2 bases and V 2 bases, and 3 bases lay outside the gene matches. Written as DNA, the CDR3 is TGTGCCAGCAGCTTCCCGGGACAGGGGCAAGAGACCCAGTACTTC. This translates into CASSFPGQGQETQYF.

This chain connects TRBV27 to TRBJ2-1; TRBD2 aligns across 11 bases. This CDR3 has 16 residues. After removal of 5 bases from V and 8 bases from J, the junction contained 11 bases not matched to a gene. Germline V lookup: CDR1 MNHEY, CDR2 SMNVEV (reference sequence). CDR3 in amino acids: CASSNRLAGNIYEQFF. CDR3 sequence (DNA): TGTGCCAGCAGTAACCGACTAGCGGGAAATATCTATGAGCAGTTCTTC.

Of note for this clone: Other DNA variants within this sample encode the same CDR3. The chain links TRBV29-1 to TRBJ2-3; D is perhaps TRBD2 (5 bases). There are 12 residues in the CDR3. Germline V gene lookup returns CDR1 SQVTM and CDR2 ANQGSEA. V lost 1 base to trimming and J lost 3 bases, with 5 bases between them. The CDR3 sequence is CSVEGETDTQYF. The CDR3 DNA is TGCAGCGTTGAAGGGGAGACAGATACGCAGTATTTT.

V is TRBV7-2 and J is TRBJ2-1, with 8 bases matching TRBD1. Germline V gene lookup returns CDR1 SGHTA and CDR2 FQGNSA. This CDR3 contains 15 residues. V trimming: 5 bases; J trimming: 7 bases; junction bases outside the gene matches: 10. As DNA, the CDR3 is TGTGCCAGCAGCCCGAGACAGGGGCTTAGGAATGAGCAGTTCTTC. Its translation: CASSPRQGLRNEQFF.

The chain has TRBV7-9 and TRBJ2-7; 9 positions agree with TRBD1. The J segment lost 5 bases and the V segment lost 1 base, leaving 6 bases of the junction unmatched. Looked up from germline, CDR1 is SEHNR and CDR2 is FQNEAQ (reference sequence). The CDR3 totals 15 residues. CDR3 amino acids: CASSLVGQGNHEQYF. The CDR3 nucleotides are TGTGCCAGCAGCTTAGTGGGACAGGGAAATCACGAGCAGTACTTC.

This clone has just one count. This sample includes further DNA sequences coding for the same CDR3. The chain links TRBV7-9 to TRBJ2-2; D gene unclear. Germline-derived CDR1 and CDR2 are SEHNR and FQNEAQ (reference sequence). Trimming removed 1 base from V and 8 bases from J, with 5 bases in between. The CDR3 has 12 amino acids. CDR3 coding DNA: TGTGCCAGCAGCTTAGGGGCGGGGGAGCTGTTTTTT. This codes for CASSLGAGELFF.

The chain couples TRBV9 to TRBJ1-2, with D unclear. In germline, CDR1 is SGDLS, CDR2 YYNGEE. V lost 0 bases to trimming and J lost 4 bases, with 10 bases between them. The CDR3 spans 14 residues. The CDR3 protein is CASSVGRTGYGYTF. CDR3 sequence (DNA): TGTGCCAGCAGCGTAGGGAGGACGGGCTATGGCTACACCTTC.

The rearrangement links TRBV30 to TRBJ2-1; D unclear. Germline values: CDR1 GTSNPN, CDR2 SVGIG (reference sequence). The CDR3 loop spans 15 amino acids. The germline V and J ends were trimmed by 0 bases and 8 bases, with 17 bases remaining between them. CDR3 sequence (DNA): TGTGCCTGGAGTGTTTTAGTAGCCGCGTTGGATGAGCAGTTCTTC. Protein: CAWSVLVAALDEQFF.

The chain carries TRBV11-2 and TRBJ1-4, with 7 bases identical to TRBD1. This CDR3 spans 15 amino acids. The J segment lost 5 bases and the V segment lost 7 bases, leaving 10 bases of the junction unmatched. Germline V lookup: CDR1 SGHAT, CDR2 FQNNGV. CDR3 nucleotide sequence: TGTGCCAGCACCAGATGGACAGGCAACAATGAAAAACTGTTTTTT. Translated, it gives CASTRWTGNNEKLFF.

The CDR3 nucleotides are TGTGCCAGCAGCTTAGCGCCGGGTGGCTCTGGAAACACCATATATTTT. Its protein is CASSLAPGGSGNTIYF. The chain uses TRBV7-6 and TRBJ1-3; D not certain. V was pared by 0 bases and J by 0 bases, with 9 bases between. This CDR3 comprises 16 residues. In germline, CDR1 is SGHVS, CDR2 FNYEAQ.

Comments on this clone: Other DNA sequences from this sample encode an identical CDR3 as well. The CDR3 reads CASSQGQGAYEQYF. The DNA for the CDR3 is TGTGCCAGCAGCCAGGGACAGGGGGCCTACGAGCAGTACTTC. The chain uses TRBV9 and TRBJ2-7; 11 nucleotides match TRBD1. Trimming removed 4 bases from V and 2 bases from J; junction bases left unmatched: 2. The germline CDR1 and CDR2 sequences are SGDLS and YYNGEE. This CDR3 is 14 amino acids long.

This chain uses TRBV29-1 with TRBJ2-1; D not certain. CDR3 length: 16 amino acids. The V gene's germline CDR1 is SQVTM and CDR2 ANQGSEA. V was cut by 2 bases and J by 7 bases, with 21 bases left in between. The CDR3 here is CSVEFLPPAGANEQFF. CDR3 bases: TGCAGCGTTGAATTTCTGCCCCCTGCAGGAGCGAATGAGCAGTTCTTC.

The chain joins TRBV28 to TRBJ1-5; 7 nucleotides match TRBD1. Germline CDR1 is MDHEN and CDR2 is SYDVKM. This CDR3 spans 15 amino acids. The trim removed 2 bases at V and 3 bases at J, leaving 4 bases unmatched. CDR3 in amino acids: CASSLIGTDNQPQHF. The CDR3, as DNA: TGTGCCAGCAGTTTAATCGGGACAGACAATCAGCCCCAGCATTTT.